The source of this T cell receptor (beta chain) is a study of blood T cell repertoires in COVID-19. Study context: PBMCs, B-cell-depleted T cells, or T cells provided the cDNA or gDNA that made up the material.

CDR1 SGHRS and CDR2 YFSETQ come from the germline V gene. V was pared by 0 bases and J by 4 bases, with 6 bases of the junction left unmatched. The CDR3 is 16 amino acids. TCRdb's copy holds only in-frame clones and misses some; the assay was immunoSEQ multiplex PCR. The table records a few hundred thousand clones, 85% to 90% of them present only once. The study recruited people aged about 18 to 95 years across 24 US areas. Recovery meant two consecutive negative NP/OP PCR tests, professional clearance, or resolved symptoms. Specimen: PBMCs or T cells enriched from blood (not recorded which). This sequence originates from a woman aged 45-65 years who had recovered from COVID-19. V gene TRBV5-1 combines with J gene TRBJ1-1; 10 positions agree with TRBD1. This chain's CDR3 is CASSLVTGGSGTEAFF. The CDR3 nucleotides read TGCGCCAGCAGCTTGGTGACAGGGGGCTCGGGCACTGAAGCTTTCTTT.